Below are 20 T cell receptor beta chains sequenced from a single sample in a study of blood T cell repertoires in COVID-19. Sequenced by immunoSEQ multiplex PCR; TCRdb stores in-frame clones only, minus some. The data contain some 240,000 clones, about four fifths of them singletons. Source material: peripheral blood. These receptors were collected from an elderly woman with acute or convalescent COVID-19.

This clone showed up just a few times. V and J are TRBV6-5 and TRBJ2-3; perhaps TRBD1 as D (6 bases). The CDR3 spans 13 residues. Germline values: CDR1 MNHEY, CDR2 SVGAGI. Trimming took 6 bases from V and 2 from J, leaving 9 bases between them. The CDR3 DNA sequence: TGTGCCAGCAGGGACAGATCCACAGATACGCAGTATTTT. It yields the protein CASRDRSTDTQYF.

The chain combines TRBV7-2 with TRBJ2-1, with 7 bases identical to TRBD1. The trim removed 7 bases at V and 6 bases at J, leaving 9 bases unmatched. The CDR3 is made up of 14 amino acids. Germline-derived CDR1 and CDR2 are SGHTA and FQGNSA. CDR3 in amino acids: CASNRDRLLNEQFF. The CDR3 DNA sequence: TGTGCCAGCAACCGGGACAGACTCCTCAATGAGCAGTTCTTC.

This chain links TRBV4-1 with TRBJ2-2, with TRBD2 identical over 7 bases. The J segment lost 4 bases and the V segment lost 4 bases, leaving 9 bases of the junction unmatched. Germline assignment: CDR1 MGHRA and CDR2 YSYEKL. This CDR3 has 16 residues. CDR3 region: CASSPRIGGTTGELFF. CDR3 bases: TGCGCCAGCAGCCCTAGGATCGGGGGGACCACCGGGGAGCTGTTTTTT.

Note on this clone: At one boundary the junction diverges from the germline segment, which might be a read error. The V and J genes are TRBV10-3 and TRBJ2-7, with D possibly TRBD1 on 6 matching bases. The CDR3 is 15 amino acids. Germline V gene lookup returns CDR1 ENHRY and CDR2 SYGVKD. DNA of the CDR3: TGTGCCATCAGTGAGCAGGCAGGGGCCTCCTCCGAGCAGTACTTC. Translation: CAISEQAGASSEQYF.

V and J are TRBV6-6 and TRBJ2-1; 8 positions agree with TRBD2. Germline CDR1 is MNHNY and CDR2 is SVGAGI (reference sequence). The CDR3 length is 14 residues. Trimming removed 8 bases from V and 9 bases from J; junction bases left unmatched: 12. In DNA, the CDR3 is TGTGCCAGCGCCCGGGGGGGAGGGGACGCTGAGCAGTTCTTC. It is translated as CASARGGGDAEQFF.

This chain's CDR3 is CATSTDRGAGELFF. CDR3 nucleotide sequence: TGTGCCACCAGTACCGACAGGGGTGCCGGGGAGCTGTTTTTT. The chain combines TRBV24-1 with TRBJ2-2; 8 bases agree with TRBD1. V lost 6 bases to trimming and J lost 6 bases; unmatched junction nucleotides: 5. Looked up from germline, CDR1 is KGHDR and CDR2 is SFDVKD. The CDR3 covers 14 residues.

V is TRBV6-5 and J is TRBJ1-4; TRBD1 aligns across 7 bases. Germline CDR1 and CDR2: MNHEY and SVGAGI. The ends lost 6 bases at V and 5 bases at J; junction bases unmatched: 6. The CDR3 has 14 amino acids. The CDR3 nucleotides are TGTGCCAGCAGCCGGGACAGATGGAATGAAAAACTGTTTTTT. It encodes CASSRDRWNEKLFF.

This clone has a handful of counts. The chain carries TRBV28 and TRBJ1-3; D is ambiguous. Per the germline V gene, CDR1 is MDHEN and CDR2 is SYDVKM. V lost 8 bases and J lost 0, with 11 bases in between. The CDR3 sequence is 14 residues long. The CDR3 DNA reads TGTGCCAGCGTAGCTGCTGCCTCTGGAAACACCATATATTTT. This encodes CASVAAASGNTIYF.

This clone was seen a few times. This sequence joins TRBV5-1 and TRBJ2-1; 14 nucleotides agree with TRBD2. V lost 4 bases, J lost 9 bases, and 9 bases stayed unmatched. CDR3 size: 16 residues. The V gene's germline CDR1 is SGHRS and CDR2 YFSETQ. As DNA, the CDR3 is TGCGCCAGCAGCCTTCTGACTAGCGGGGGGGCCTCTGAGCAGTTCTTC. This translates into CASSLLTSGGASEQFF.

The rearrangement uses TRBV20-1 and TRBJ1-3, with 9 bases fitting TRBD1. Germline CDR1 and CDR2: DFQATT and SNEGSKA (reference sequence). The ends lost 3 bases at V and 1 base at J; junction bases unmatched: 4. CDR3 length equals 15 residues. The CDR3 nucleotides are TGCAGTGCTAGTGCTGGGACAGGGTCTGGAAACACCATATATTTT. This gives the protein CSASAGTGSGNTIYF.

The V gene is TRBV18, the J gene TRBJ2-3; 9 nucleotides line up with TRBD2. This CDR3 is 16 amino acids long. CDR1 and CDR2 from the germline V gene are KGHSH and LQKENI. Trimming cost V 2 bases and J 3 bases; bases outside gene matches: 6. The CDR3 nucleotides are TGTGCCAGCTCACCAACTAGCGGGCGTTGGACAGATACGCAGTATTTT. It translates to CASSPTSGRWTDTQYF. Using reference TRBV18 and TRBJ2-3 for the parts outside the CDR3, the full variable domain is NAGVMQNPRHLVRRRGQEARLRCSPMKGHSHVYWYRQLPEEGLKFMVYLQKENIIDESGMPKERFSAEFPKEGPSILRIQQVVRGDSAAYFCASSPTSGRWTDTQYFGPGTRLTVL.

The chain couples TRBV19 to TRBJ2-1, with 11 nucleotides matching TRBD1. Germline V gives CDR1 LNHDA, CDR2 SQIVND (reference sequence). This CDR3 has 16 residues. V dropped 1 base and J dropped 7; count of bases not matched to a gene: 6. CDR3 nucleotides: TGTGCCAGTAGTATAGCCCGGGGACAGGGGGTTAATGAGCAGTTCTTC. Its translation: CASSIARGQGVNEQFF.

A few counts support this clone. V gene TRBV19 combines with J gene TRBJ1-6; 7 positions match TRBD1. The CDR3 contains 15 residues. Germline-derived CDR1 and CDR2 are LNHDA and SQIVND (reference sequence). Losses at the gene ends were 3 bases for V and 13 bases for J; bases not matched to a gene: 12. As DNA, the CDR3 is TGTGCCAGTAGTATTGTGGGGCAGGGGGAAACCCCCCTCCACTTT. Encoded protein: CASSIVGQGETPLHF.

This clone was recorded once. The chain is built from TRBV18 and TRBJ1-1; D possibly corresponds to TRBD1 (5 bases). CDR3 size: 16 residues. Trimming pared 4 bases from V and 2 bases from J, leaving 17 bases between. Germline-derived CDR1 and CDR2 are KGHSH and LQKENI. The CDR3 sequence is CASSRGSGIGNTEAFF. As DNA, the CDR3 is TGTGCCAGCTCACGGGGATCAGGGATCGGCAACACTGAAGCTTTCTTT.

This clone appeared once. This chain connects TRBV4-2 to TRBJ2-3; D gene ambiguous. The CDR3 loop spans 17 amino acids. With 1 base removed from V and 0 bases from J, the gap between germline ends came to 14 bases. Germline lookup yields CDR1 LGHNA and CDR2 YNFKEQ. The chain's CDR3 is CASSQALARRSTDTQYF. The CDR3 DNA reads as TGTGCCAGCAGCCAAGCGCTCGCCCGCAGGAGCACAGATACGCAGTATTTT.

V usage is TRBV19 and J usage is TRBJ1-5; D uncertain. The germline CDR1 and CDR2 sequences are LNHDA and SQIVND (reference sequence). The CDR3 covers 14 residues. Deletions cut 3 bases from V and 4 bases from J, with 10 bases between. The CDR3 DNA reads TGTGCCAGTAGTATTGGACTGACTAATCAGCCCCAGCATTTT. It translates to CASSIGLTNQPQHF.

This chain links TRBV10-3 with TRBJ1-4; D not certain. V lost 3 bases and J lost 10, with 9 bases in between. The CDR3 totals 12 residues. The germline gives CDR1 ENHRY, CDR2 SYGVKD. DNA of the CDR3: TGTGCCATCAGTGAAACATGGGCAAAACTGTTTTTT. Its protein is CAISETWAKLFF.

The chain uses TRBV12-3 or TRBV12-4 and TRBJ1-2; the D gene is possibly TRBD1 (5 bases). V lost 2 bases to trimming and J lost 2 bases, with 6 bases between them. The CDR3 has 13 residues. CDR3: CASSLRTNYGYTF. The CDR3, as DNA: TGTGCCAGCAGTTTAAGGACAAACTATGGCTACACCTTC.

The rearrangement links TRBV3-1 (or the pseudogene TRBV3-2) to TRBJ1-1, with a tentative D call TRBD1 (5 bases). Germline V gives CDR1 LGHDT, CDR2 YNNKEL (reference sequence). Trimming removed 0 bases from V and 1 base from J, with 12 bases in between. The CDR3 is 16 residues long. CDR3 nucleotides: TGTGCCAGCAGCCAAGAAGTACCCGGGGGGAACACTGAAGCTTTCTTT. It encodes CASSQEVPGGNTEAFF.

This clone occurred many times. The chain employs TRBV6-5 and TRBJ1-1; D gene ambiguous. Germline V lookup: CDR1 MNHEY, CDR2 SVGAGI. V was shortened by 5 bases and J by 7 bases, with 11 bases between the two germline ends. The CDR3 has 12 amino acids. The CDR3 DNA reads TGTGCCAGCAGTCCCGTGGGAGATGAAGCTTTCTTT. Translated, it gives CASSPVGDEAFF.